These 3 T cell receptor beta chains originate from one sample sequenced in a study of T cells in Graves' hyperthyroidism and ophthalmopathy. It was RNA transcripts that yielded the amplified TCR beta CDR3 regions. The HTBI set primed first-round TCR CDR3 RT-PCR. Each CDR3 protein is one row after TCRdb ran MiXCR on the multiplex PCR reads. The table has over 550,000 distinct CDR3 sequences, roughly 17% seen once. The sample taken for sequencing was blood. The receptors here all came from a young woman with Graves' hyperthyroidism.

Worth noting for this clonotype: Given the absence of the conserved phenylalanine or tryptophan at the CDR3 end, a read error is likely. The V call is TRBV7-2, the J call TRBJ2-2; D is unresolved. CDR3 length: 13 amino acids. Germline CDR1 and CDR2: SGHTA and FQGNSA. Trimming cost V 5 bases and J 3 bases, with 7 bases left between them. CDR3 DNA: TGTGCCAGCAGCCTCGGGCACACCGGGGAGCTGTTTTCT. Residues: CASSLGHTGELFS.

The chain combines TRBV25-1 with TRBJ1-2, with TRBD1 as a possible D gene (5 bases). This CDR3 spans 14 amino acids. Germline-derived CDR1 and CDR2 are MGHDK and SYGVNS. V dropped 3 bases and J dropped 4 bases, with 12 bases sitting between them. The DNA of the CDR3 is TGTGCCAGCAGTGATGGGGGACCTGGCTATGGCTACACCTTC. It is translated as CASSDGGPGYGYTF.

This chain connects TRBV20-1 to TRBJ1-6; weak D call: TRBD1 (6 bases). V was pared by 6 bases and J by 0 bases, with 12 bases between. Germline CDR1 reads DFQATT; CDR2 reads SNEGSKA (reference sequence). The CDR3 spans 15 residues. This CDR3 reads CSARGQNSYNSPLHF. CDR3 nucleotide sequence: TGCAGTGCCCGAGGACAGAACTCCTATAATTCACCCCTCCACTTT.